The 16 T cell receptor beta chains below all came from one sample that was sequenced in a study of T cell therapy after organ transplantation. These TCRs are of unknown antigen specificity. This table comes from immunoSEQ multiplex PCR, and its TCRdb copy is limited to in-frame clones, with some not included. The data hold around 50,000 clones, with about 95% observed a single time. The source was CD8+ T cells from blood, collected before autologous CMV-specific T cell therapy. The source is a human patient who had received a solid organ transplant and had CMV disease.

V is TRBV2 and J is TRBJ2-7, with D perhaps matching TRBD1 or TRBD2 (5 bases each). Germline CDR1 reads SNHLY; CDR2 reads FYNNEI. This CDR3 region has 13 residues. Between the trimmed V and J ends, which lost 6 bases and 2 bases, there was a span of 11 bases. DNA for the CDR3: TGTGCCAGCAGCGAGGGGTGGGCCTACGAGCAGTACTTC. Its translation: CASSEGWAYEQYF. Supplemented by reference TRBV2 and TRBJ2-7, the full variable domain reads EPEVTQTPSHQVTQMGQEVILRCVPISNHLYFYWYRQILGQKVEFLVSFYNNEISEKSEIFDDQFSVERPDGSNFTLKIRSTKLEDSAMYFCASSEGWAYEQYFGPGTRLTVT.

This clone has more than one count but fewer than ten. This chain connects TRBV4-1 to TRBJ1-1; D may be TRBD1 (5 bases). CDR3 length: 13 amino acids. Trimming removed 4 bases at V and 1 base at J, with 7 bases between. CDR1 and CDR2 from the germline V gene are MGHRA and YSYEKL. CDR3 protein: CASSPTGNTEAFF. Written as DNA, the CDR3 is TGCGCCAGCAGCCCAACAGGGAACACTGAAGCTTTCTTT.

V gene TRBV30 combines with J gene TRBJ2-2; TRBD2 might be the D (6 bases). The germline gives CDR1 GTSNPN, CDR2 SVGIG (reference sequence). The length of the CDR3 is 14 residues. The V end was cut by 1 base, the J end by 3 bases, with 9 bases between. As DNA, the CDR3 is TGTGCCTGGAGTGCGGGACTTTACACCGGGGAGCTGTTTTTT. It is translated as CAWSAGLYTGELFF.

The V gene is TRBV29-1, the J gene TRBJ2-7; D perhaps matches TRBD2 (6 bases). The CDR3 is 15 residues long. V lost 2 bases and J 2 bases, leaving 16 bases between the germline ends. Germline values: CDR1 SQVTM, CDR2 ANQGSEA. The CDR3 region is CSVETVEGNTYEQYF. The CDR3 DNA reads as TGCAGCGTTGAAACTGTGGAGGGAAATACCTACGAGCAGTACTTC.

The V call is TRBV5-1, the J call TRBJ1-1, with D uncertain. The germline V and J ends were trimmed by 2 bases and 2 bases, with 10 bases remaining between them. Germline V lookup: CDR1 SGHRS, CDR2 YFSETQ. The CDR3 runs 14 residues. In nucleotides, the CDR3 is TGCGCCAGCAGCTTCGGGGAGAGAAACACTGAAGCTTTCTTT. Amino acid sequence: CASSFGERNTEAFF.

The genes are TRBV6-1 and TRBJ1-2; D remains ambiguous. Germline assignment: CDR1 MNHNS and CDR2 SASEGT. CDR3 length: 12 residues. Trimming pared 6 bases from V and 4 bases from J, leaving 9 bases between. The chain's CDR3 is CASRELSYGYTF. DNA for the CDR3: TGTGCCAGCAGGGAACTGAGCTATGGCTACACCTTC.

This clone counts as medium-sized. The rearrangement links TRBV6-4 to TRBJ2-3; 12 bases are shared with TRBD2. V dropped 4 bases and J dropped 4; count of bases not matched to a gene: 0. The CDR3 is 14 amino acids. Germline V gene lookup returns CDR1 MRHNA and CDR2 SNTAGT. DNA for the CDR3: TGTGCCAGCAGTGGGACTAGCGGGGCAGATACGCAGTATTTT. Its protein product is CASSGTSGADTQYF.

The V call is TRBV19, the J call TRBJ1-1, with unresolved D. CDR3 length: 16 residues. In germline, CDR1 is LNHDA, CDR2 SQIVND (reference sequence). Trimming stripped 7 bases from V and 1 base from J, with 19 bases between. The chain's CDR3 is CASNSLYETANTEAFF. CDR3 nucleotide sequence: TGTGCCAGTAATTCCCTCTATGAAACAGCGAACACTGAAGCTTTCTTT. Based on the CDR3 plus reference TRBV19 and TRBJ1-1, the full variable domain is DGGITQSPKYLFRKEGQNVTLSCEQNLNHDAMYWYRQDPGQGLRLIYYSQIVNDFQKGDIAEGYSVSREKKESFPLTVTSAQKNPTAFYLCASNSLYETANTEAFFGQGTRLTVV.

The chain uses TRBV29-1 and TRBJ1-1; D is ambiguous. CDR1 and CDR2 from the germline V gene are SQVTM and ANQGSEA. Trimming cost V 3 bases and J 5 bases, with 13 bases left between them. The CDR3 consists of 13 residues. The CDR3 protein is CSVDRRRGTEAFF. Written as DNA, the CDR3 is TGCAGCGTTGACCGACGGAGAGGAACTGAAGCTTTCTTT.

The V call is TRBV4-1, the J call TRBJ1-2, with D hard to call. V gave up 2 bases and J gave up 4 bases, with 11 bases separating them. The CDR3 runs to 14 residues. In germline, CDR1 is MGHRA, CDR2 YSYEKL. The CDR3 spells CASSQNIGGYGYTF. The CDR3 DNA is TGCGCCAGCAGCCAAAATATCGGAGGCTATGGCTACACCTTC.

This clone was seen just once. The chain links TRBV7-6 to TRBJ1-1; 7 bases align to TRBD1. The length of the CDR3 is 15 residues. The V gene end was trimmed by 5 bases and the J gene end by 1 base; junction bases not matched to a gene: 7. CDR1 SGHVS and CDR2 FNYEAQ come from the germline V gene. CDR3 in amino acids: CASSPGGASNTEAFF. CDR3 DNA sequence: TGTGCCAGCAGCCCAGGGGGGGCGTCGAACACTGAAGCTTTCTTT.

The gene calls are TRBV7-9 and TRBJ2-7; D assignment may be TRBD1 or TRBD2 (6 bases each). Trimming shortened V by 2 bases and J by 5 bases, and 10 bases separated the two germline ends. CDR1 is SEHNR and CDR2 is FQNEAQ in the germline V gene (reference sequence). This CDR3 is built from 13 residues. Written as DNA, the CDR3 is TGTGCCAGCAGCTTATCCCGGGGGCACGAGCAGTACTTC. This sequence encodes CASSLSRGHEQYF.

This rearrangement joins TRBV6-5 to TRBJ2-7; 9 bases agree with TRBD1. With V trimmed by 6 bases and J by 1 base, 7 bases remained unmatched. CDR1 and CDR2 from the germline V gene are MNHEY and SVGAGI. The CDR3 sequence is 15 residues long. The CDR3 region is CASRSRTGASYEQYF. The CDR3 DNA reads as TGTGCCAGCAGATCCCGGACAGGGGCGTCCTACGAGCAGTACTTC.

The chain uses TRBV6-1 and TRBJ1-2; D perhaps matches TRBD1 (6 bases). The V gene lost 3 bases and the J gene lost 7 bases, with 24 bases spanning the gap. Germline CDR1 is MNHNS and CDR2 is SASEGT. CDR3 length equals 17 residues. CDR3 loop: CASSDKVRGLLSGGYTF. The DNA of the CDR3 is TGTGCCAGCAGTGATAAGGTCAGGGGATTACTATCGGGTGGCTACACCTTC.

The gene calls are TRBV7-6 and TRBJ2-2; no definite D call. Per the germline V gene, CDR1 is SGHVS and CDR2 is FNYEAQ. The V end lost 1 base, the J end lost 1 base, and 7 bases lay between the germline ends. This CDR3 region has 15 residues. The CDR3 DNA is TGTGCCAGCAGCTTAGGATCCCAGAACACCGGGGAGCTGTTTTTT. This gives the protein CASSLGSQNTGELFF.

The rearrangement joins TRBV4-2 to TRBJ2-7; the D gene could be TRBD1 or TRBD2 (5 bases each). The germline V gene has CDR1 LGHNA and CDR2 YNFKEQ. The ends were cut back, 3 bases at V and 6 bases at J, with 21 bases in the middle. The CDR3 has 16 residues. In DNA form, the CDR3 reads TGTGCCAGCAGCCAGGATCCTGGGACGGAGAATCTCGAGCAGTACTTC. Translated, it gives CASSQDPGTENLEQYF.